This T cell receptor beta chain was recorded in a study of blood T cell repertoires in COVID-19. Background on the study: Acute-phase and convalescent COVID-19 samples originated in the United States, Italy and Spain. The cDNA or gDNA used as material had been derived from T cells, B-cell-depleted T cells, or PBMCs.

In the study's own analysis: Nucleated cell counts were estimated from reference gene primer amplification. TCRdb keeps only in-frame clones here, not all; method: immunoSEQ multiplex PCR. The V and J calls and clone size come from that table; D and trimming were worked out from the DNA. The sample yields around 200,000 clones, about 80% seen once. CDR1 is SGHTA, CDR2 FQGTGA, per germline. This CDR3 contains 13 residues. With 2 bases removed from V and 6 bases from J, the gap between germline ends came to 8 bases. What was sequenced was peripheral blood. The gene calls are TRBV7-3 and TRBJ2-1, with D possibly TRBD2 on 6 matching bases. The TCR originated in a middle-aged man with active or convalescent COVID-19. The CDR3 loop is CASSLQAGNEQFF. The CDR3 DNA reads TGTGCCAGCAGCTTACAAGCGGGCAATGAGCAGTTCTTC.